The 2 T cell receptor beta chains listed next were all sequenced from one sample in a study of shared clonotypes between healthy human individuals. Profiled with immunoSEQ multiplex PCR; TCRdb holds only in-frame clones, not every one. Here the sample spans around 1 million clones, more than 75% being singletons. The sequencing sample was made of memory CD4+ T cells sorted from blood. Stated subset: CD45RA-negative fraction. These receptor sequences come from a man between 18 and 35 years old in good health.

This chain connects TRBV19 to TRBJ2-2; a possible D gene is TRBD1 (6 bases). Trimming left V 5 bases short and J 5 bases short, with 12 bases between. Germline lookup yields CDR1 LNHDA and CDR2 SQIVND (reference sequence). CDR3 size: 14 residues. The DNA for the CDR3 is TGTGCCAGTAGTCTGTGGACAGAAACCGGGGAGCTGTTTTTT. Its protein is CASSLWTETGELFF. Full variable domain (outside the CDR3, taken from reference TRBV19 and TRBJ2-2): DGGITQSPKYLFRKEGQNVTLSCEQNLNHDAMYWYRQDPGQGLRLIYYSQIVNDFQKGDIAEGYSVSREKKESFPLTVTSAQKNPTAFYLCASSLWTETGELFFGEGSRLTVL.

V usage is TRBV11-2 and J usage is TRBJ2-7; D remains ambiguous. CDR1 SGHAT and CDR2 FQNNGV come from the germline V gene. Trimming took off 1 base at V and 5 bases at J, with 6 bases between the two ends. There are 12 residues in the CDR3. The CDR3 loop is CASSLVGHEQYF. DNA of the CDR3: TGTGCCAGCAGCTTAGTGGGCCACGAGCAGTACTTC.